This paragraph covers one TCR beta chain sequence. Antigen: not known. This sample stems from a study of cytomegalovirus exposure and HLA in healthy donors. General study results and limits: Reportedly, cytomegalovirus status was diagnosed with high sensitivity and specificity.

PCR primers comprised 60 Vbeta and 13 Jbeta primers. This table comes from immunoSEQ multiplex PCR, and its TCRdb copy is limited to in-frame clones, with some not included. Among 100,000 to 150,000 clones listed, over 60% were seen once. Germline CDR1 and CDR2: MNHNY and SVGAGI (reference sequence). Trimming removed 5 bases at V and 0 bases at J, with 14 bases between. The CDR3 is 16 residues long. The rearrangement links TRBV6-6 to TRBJ2-1; unclear D gene. The sequenced sample was PBMCs. The clonotype originates from a female donor in good health and CMV-seronegative. The CDR3 loop is CASSQSLQSSYNEQFF. As DNA, the CDR3 is TGTGCCAGCAGTCAGAGTTTACAGAGCTCCTACAATGAGCAGTTCTTC.